The next 8 T cell receptor beta chains were all read from a single sample in a study of radiation and T cells in renal cell carcinoma. TCRdb keeps only in-frame clones here, not all; method: immunoSEQ multiplex PCR. This sample has fewer than 85,000 clones, with about nine tenths found just once. The time point was: blood 4 weeks post-SBRT, at nephrectomy. Sample treatment: 15 Gy SBRT to primary tumor, nephrectomy 4 weeks later. The source material was blood, sampled from a patient whose treatment included radiotherapy and nephrectomy. The source of these receptors is a woman between 65 and 79 years old with renal cell carcinoma.

This chain connects TRBV9 to TRBJ2-3; D may match TRBD1 or TRBD2 (6 bases each). The V and J ends lost 7 bases and 2 bases respectively, with 17 bases between them. Per germline, CDR1 SGDLS and CDR2 YYNGEE. CDR3 length: 15 amino acids. The CDR3 reads CASGGGRALTDTQYF. CDR3 sequence (DNA): TGTGCCAGCGGAGGGGGTCGGGCCCTCACAGATACGCAGTATTTT. The variable domain in full, with the rest retrieved from reference TRBV9 and TRBJ2-3, is DSGVTQTPKHLITATGQRVTLRCSPRSGDLSVYWYQQSLDQGLQFLIQYYNGEERAKGNILERFSAQQFPDLHSELNLSSLELGDSALYFCASGGGRALTDTQYFGPGTRLTVL.

The chain is built from TRBV5-6 and TRBJ1-4; 8 nucleotides agree with TRBD1. The CDR3 contains 15 residues. Per the germline V gene, CDR1 is SGHDT and CDR2 is YYEEEE. The V gene end was trimmed by 3 bases and the J gene end by 5 bases; junction bases not matched to a gene: 6. CDR3 loop: CASSSQGALNEKLFF. As DNA, the CDR3 is TGTGCCAGCAGCTCCCAGGGGGCCCTAAATGAAAAACTGTTTTTT. Using reference TRBV5-6 and TRBJ1-4 for the parts outside the CDR3, the full variable domain is DAGVTQSPTHLIKTRGQQVTLRCSPKSGHDTVSWYQQALGQGPQFIFQYYEEEERQRGNFPDRFSGHQFPNYSSELNVNALLLGDSALYLCASSSQGALNEKLFFGSGTQLSVL.

V is TRBV30 and J is TRBJ2-1, with 8 bases identical to TRBD2. The CDR3 runs to 13 residues. The germline CDR1 and CDR2 sequences are GTSNPN and SVGIG (reference sequence). CDR3 amino acids: CARSGGLYNEQFF. The CDR3 DNA follows: TGTGCTCGGAGCGGGGGACTATACAATGAGCAGTTCTTC.

The J gene is TRBJ1-1, the V gene TRBV10-3; the D is unclear. This CDR3 spans 14 amino acids. The V and J ends lost 4 bases and 2 bases respectively, with 11 bases between them. In germline, CDR1 is ENHRY, CDR2 SYGVKD. CDR3 nucleotides: TGTGCCATCAGTGGTCGGGAGCCAAACACTGAAGCTTTCTTT. Residues: CAISGREPNTEAFF.

The chain is built from TRBV18 and TRBJ2-7; 7 nucleotides agree with TRBD2. Looked up from germline, CDR1 is KGHSH and CDR2 is LQKENI. V lost 3 bases to trimming and J lost 4 bases; unmatched junction nucleotides: 3. The CDR3 contains 13 residues. CDR3 amino acids: CASSPTSAYEQYF. CDR3 coding DNA: TGTGCCAGCTCACCCACTAGCGCATACGAGCAGTACTTC. Full variable domain (rest looked up from reference TRBV18 and TRBJ2-7): NAGVMQNPRHLVRRRGQEARLRCSPMKGHSHVYWYRQLPEEGLKFMVYLQKENIIDESGMPKERFSAEFPKEGPSILRIQQVVRGDSAAYFCASSPTSAYEQYFGPGTRLTVT.

The chain joins TRBV5-8 to TRBJ1-3; D is uncertain. The length of the CDR3 is 10 residues. From germline, CDR1 is SGHTS and CDR2 YDEGEE. The V and J ends lost 10 bases and 9 bases respectively, with 11 bases between them. CDR3 nucleotides: TGTGCCTCTCGTAAGGGCACCATATATTTT. Its protein product is CASRKGTIYF.

The chain is built from TRBV2 and TRBJ2-4; D is undetermined. V was shortened by 3 bases and J by 0 bases, with 3 bases between the two germline ends. This CDR3 comprises 13 residues. Germline V gives CDR1 SNHLY, CDR2 FYNNEI. As DNA, the CDR3 is TGTGCCAGCAGTGAGGCAGCCAAAAACATTCAGTACTTC. Its protein product is CASSEAAKNIQYF.

The J gene is TRBJ2-3, the V gene TRBV5-1; D is perhaps TRBD2 (5 bases). V lost 3 bases and J lost 0, with 11 bases in between. Germline CDR1 SGHRS, CDR2 YFSETQ. There are 15 residues in the CDR3. The CDR3 here is CASSSSGPSTDTQYF. Here the CDR3 DNA reads TGCGCCAGCAGCTCAAGCGGACCGAGCACAGATACGCAGTATTTT.